This note documents a single T cell receptor (beta chain) sequence. This sample was taken from a study of blood T cell repertoires in COVID-19. In the study overall: T cells, B-cell-depleted T cells, or PBMCs provided the cDNA or gDNA that served as material.

Germline V gene data show CDR1 as SGHTA and CDR2 as FQGTGA. The CDR3 runs to 15 residues. Trimming took off 1 base at V and 7 bases at J, with 16 bases between the two ends. Original handling: For nucleated cells, counts were estimated from reference gene primer amplification. Method: immunoSEQ multiplex PCR; TCRdb's copy keeps in-frame clones and lacks some. V, J and clone size are those of that table, while D and trimming were read from the DNA. The sample comprises some 150,000 clones, about 86% of which are singletons, and 11% rests with the top ten. The source is a woman between 55 and 75 years old with COVID-19, enrolled during active disease. Sample: peripheral blood. The chain links TRBV7-3 to TRBJ1-2; tentatively, D is TRBD1 (5 bases). The CDR3 DNA follows: TGTGCCAGCAGCTTAAAGGTTGGGGCCCTATCTGGCTACACCTTC. It translates to CASSLKVGALSGYTF.